The present T cell receptor (beta chain) was sequenced within a study of CD8 T cells in ankylosing spondylitis. One entry per CDR3 protein results from TCRdb running MiXCR on the 5' RACE reads. This sample has 200,000 to 250,000 distinct CDR3 sequences, with over 9.5% found just once. This clonotype was seen once. At one of its ends the junction is not consistent with the germline gene, which may arise from a read error. The CDR3 totals 13 residues. The sample comprised blood, either unsorted or a sorted T cell fraction (not recorded which). This sequence originates from a male donor with ankylosing spondylitis or in good health (not recorded which). V is TRBV12-3 or TRBV12-4 and J is TRBJ1-2; D is ambiguous. CDR3 sequence (DNA): TGTGTCAGCAGTTGCGTTCCGAACTATGGCTACACCTTC. Translation gives CVSSCVPNYGYTF.